The present TCR beta chain was sequenced within a study of early T cells in non-severe SARS-CoV-2 infection. Germline V gene data show CDR1 as SSHAT and CDR2 as FNYEAQ (reference sequence). The CDR3 consists of 14 residues. Trimming cost V 4 bases and J 5 bases; bases outside gene matches: 5. The library protocol tagged individual cDNA molecules with unique molecular identifiers. MiXCR was run by TCRdb on the 5' RACE reads, yielding one entry per CDR3 protein. This sample carries 70,000 to 95,000 distinct CDR3 sequences, about 15% of them seen once, and the ten largest clones take approximately 0.62%.

Input material: whole blood. This sequence originates from an adult who was a healthcare worker with PCR-confirmed SARS-CoV-2 infection or an uninfected control (not recorded which). The genes are TRBV7-7 and TRBJ2-5; TRBD2 matches 9 bases. The CDR3 protein is CASSYSGGSETQYF. CDR3 nucleotides: TGTGCCAGCAGCTATAGCGGGGGAAGCGAGACCCAGTACTTC.